This TCR beta chain was found in a study of blood T cell repertoires in COVID-19. CDR1 SGHTA and CDR2 FQGNSA come from the germline V gene. V trimming: 5 bases; J trimming: 6 bases; junction bases outside the gene matches: 8. This CDR3 comprises 14 residues. Only in-frame clones appear in the TCRdb table, and some are missing; sequencing was by immunoSEQ multiplex PCR. Of 180,000 or so clones in the sample, roughly 84% were seen once. The chain joins TRBV7-2 to TRBJ2-5; 8 bases are a match to TRBD2. The sequenced sample consisted of peripheral blood. The receptor was isolated from a man between 60 and 75 years old who had recovered from COVID-19. CDR3 nucleotides: TGTGCCAGCAGCCAGACGGGGGGGCCTCAGACCCAGTACTTC. Its translation: CASSQTGGPQTQYF.